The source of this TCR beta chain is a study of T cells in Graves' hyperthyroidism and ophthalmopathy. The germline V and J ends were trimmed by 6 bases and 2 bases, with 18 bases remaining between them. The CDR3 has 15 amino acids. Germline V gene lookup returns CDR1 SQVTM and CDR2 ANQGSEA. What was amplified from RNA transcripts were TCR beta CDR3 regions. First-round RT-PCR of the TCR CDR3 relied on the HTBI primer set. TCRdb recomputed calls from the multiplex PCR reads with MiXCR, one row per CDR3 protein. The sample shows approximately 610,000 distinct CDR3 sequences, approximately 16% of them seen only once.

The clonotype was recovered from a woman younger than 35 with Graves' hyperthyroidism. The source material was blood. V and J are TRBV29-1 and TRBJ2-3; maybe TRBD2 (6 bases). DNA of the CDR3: TGCAGCGTAAGCGGGCGGGCAGGCTTCACAGATACGCAGTATTTT. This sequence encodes CSVSGRAGFTDTQYF.